This T cell receptor beta chain emerged from a study of T cell responses to AZD1222 COVID-19 vaccine. General study points: Repertoire samples came only from after the peak T cell response.

The method was immunoSEQ multiplex PCR; TCRdb's version includes in-frame clones alone and lacks a portion of them. The sample gives roughly 110,000 clones, around 90% of which show up once; approximately 5% is in the top ten. This clone was seen a handful of times. Antigen specificity is unknown. The CDR3 is made up of 18 amino acids. With 3 bases clipped from V and 4 bases from J, the junction kept 11 bases outside the gene matches. Germline CDR1 and CDR2: SGHRS and YFSETQ. This clonotype originated in an adult in good health. The source was peripheral blood, collected on day 0 of AZD1222 vaccination. The V call is TRBV5-1, the J call TRBJ1-6, with 9 bases that match TRBD1. As DNA, the CDR3 is TGCGCCAGCAGCTGGGGACAGGGTGGGTCCCAATATAATTCACCCCTCCACTTT. As protein: CASSWGQGGSQYNSPLHF.